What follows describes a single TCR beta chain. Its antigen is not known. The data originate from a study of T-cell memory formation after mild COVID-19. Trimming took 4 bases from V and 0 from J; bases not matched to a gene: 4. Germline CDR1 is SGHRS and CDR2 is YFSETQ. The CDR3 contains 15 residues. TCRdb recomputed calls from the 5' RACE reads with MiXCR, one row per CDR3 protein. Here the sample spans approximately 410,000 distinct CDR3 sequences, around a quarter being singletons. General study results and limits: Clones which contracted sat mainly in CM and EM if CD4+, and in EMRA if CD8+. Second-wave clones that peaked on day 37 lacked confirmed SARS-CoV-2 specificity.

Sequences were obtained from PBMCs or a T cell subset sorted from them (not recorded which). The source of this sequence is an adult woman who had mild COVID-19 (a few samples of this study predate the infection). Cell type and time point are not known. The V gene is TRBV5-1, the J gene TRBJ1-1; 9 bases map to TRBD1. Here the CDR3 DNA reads TGCGCCAGCAGCGGGTGGACAGGGGTGAACACTGAAGCTTTCTTT. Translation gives CASSGWTGVNTEAFF.